This entry concerns a single T cell receptor (beta chain). What it binds is unknown. Any gene name here is a mouse gene name. The read is 4 residues too short to cover the CDR3 end, so that end is filled in from the germline J gene. Cell sorting was performed on pooled cutaneous lymph node cells with CD4, CD8alpha, NKG2D, NKG2ACE and other markers. This sample stems from a study of CD8+ T cells in alopecia areata. Study details: C3H/HeJ donors aged roughly 6-12 months with spontaneous alopecia supplied skin grafted onto roughly 6-11-week-old female C3H/HeJ mice. Study-level results: When scalp samples are sequenced, resident alphabeta T cells of normal skin are also captured. Clonality exceeded that of normal scalp in lesional scalp, most notably in alopecia totalis/universalis. Patients displayed less clarity in TCR sharing than mice, a finding possibly related to HLA.

J gave up 3 bases and V 1 base, and 3 bases lay outside the gene matches. The CDR3 covers 14 residues. Germline assignment: CDR1 FNHDT and CDR2 SITEND (reference sequence). It was cDNA, reverse transcribed from extracted RNA, that served as the sequencing template. Profiled with immunoSEQ multiplex PCR; TCRdb holds only in-frame clones, not every one. Singletons are absent from the sample, which has around 300,000 clones. The specimen was CD4+ T cells sorted from a lymph node. V gene TRBV19 combines with J gene TRBJ1-1, with 7 positions matching TRBD1. The clonotype originates from a C3H/HeJ mouse with alopecia areata. The MHC haplotype of this mouse line is H2-k. This CDR3 reads CASSITGEDTEVFF. The sequenced part of the CDR3 DNA is TGTGCCAGCAGTATAACAGGGGAAGACACA. Looking up the rest from reference TRBV19 and TRBJ1-1 gives the full variable domain: GGIITQTPKFLIGQEGQKLTLKCQQNFNHDTMYWYRQDSGKGLRLIYYSITENDLQKGDLSEGYDASREKKSSFSLTVTSAQKNEMAVFLCASSITGEDTEVFFGKGTRLTVV.